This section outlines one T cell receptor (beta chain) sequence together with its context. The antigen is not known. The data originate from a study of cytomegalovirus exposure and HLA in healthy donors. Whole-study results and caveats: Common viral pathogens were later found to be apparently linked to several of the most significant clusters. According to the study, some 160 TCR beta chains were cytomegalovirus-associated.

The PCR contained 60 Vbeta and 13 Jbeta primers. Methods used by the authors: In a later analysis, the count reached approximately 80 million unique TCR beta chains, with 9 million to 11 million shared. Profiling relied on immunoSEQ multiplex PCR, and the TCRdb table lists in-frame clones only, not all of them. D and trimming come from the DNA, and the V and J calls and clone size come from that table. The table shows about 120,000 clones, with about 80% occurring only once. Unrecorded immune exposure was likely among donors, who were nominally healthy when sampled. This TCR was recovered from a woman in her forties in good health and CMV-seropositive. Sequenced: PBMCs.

The CDR3 sequence is CASSVGGSGGHEQYF. The DNA for the CDR3 is TGTGCCAGCAGCGTAGGAGGTAGCGGGGGGCACGAGCAGTACTTC. The chain combines TRBV9 with TRBJ2-7; 10 nucleotides agree with TRBD2. J gave up 5 bases and V 0 bases, and 5 bases lay outside the gene matches. Germline assignment: CDR1 SGDLS and CDR2 YYNGEE. This CDR3 has 15 residues.